The T cell receptor beta chain under discussion was sequenced for a study of blood T cell repertoires in COVID-19. As for the study in general: COVID-19 samples from acute and convalescent phases originated in the United States, Italy and Spain. PBMCs, B-cell-depleted T cells, or T cells were the source of the cDNA or gDNA that made up the material.

In the authors' methods: Reference gene primer amplification in the assay estimated nucleated cell counts. TCRdb keeps only in-frame clones here, not all; method: immunoSEQ multiplex PCR. The V and J calls and clone size are taken from that table; D and trimming were inferred from the DNA. The sample carries approximately 74,000 clones, roughly 86% recorded once. V lost 7 bases and J 7 bases, leaving 19 bases between the germline ends. The germline gives CDR1 SNHLY, CDR2 FYNNEI. The CDR3 is 14 residues long. The chain joins TRBV2 to TRBJ1-2; perhaps TRBD1 as D (5 bases). The material sequenced was peripheral blood. The receptor was derived from a man between 65 and 85 years old with acute or convalescent COVID-19. The DNA of the CDR3 is TGTGCCAGCACCTTCGGGGGAGGGGCGCGTGGCTACACCTTC. As protein: CASTFGGGARGYTF.